The 19 T cell receptor beta chains below all came from one sample that was sequenced in a study of blood T cells in healthy people across ages. Through a sample-barcoded 5' primer and a J-beta primer mix, a second PCR was run for roughly 6 to 12 cycles. One entry per CDR3 protein, called by TCRdb with MiXCR from the 5' RACE reads. The sample has 450,000 to 700,000 distinct CDR3 sequences; 27% are singletons. Source material: blood. The receptors derive from a woman in her sixties or seventies in good health.

CDR3 sequence: CASSLGGLETQYF. Here the CDR3 DNA reads TGTGCCAGCAGCTTAGGGGGGTTGGAGACCCAGTACTTC. The rearrangement joins TRBV11-3 to TRBJ2-5, with D perhaps given as TRBD1 or TRBD2 (5 bases each). Germline V lookup: CDR1 SGHNT, CDR2 YENEEA. Trimming pared 1 base from V and 5 bases from J, leaving 8 bases between. This CDR3 spans 13 amino acids.

This clonotype appeared many times. This sequence joins TRBV5-1 and TRBJ2-2; D not certain. V lost 0 bases, J lost 5 bases, and 11 bases lay in between. The germline CDR1 and CDR2 sequences are SGHRS and YFSETQ. This CDR3 region has 15 residues. DNA for the CDR3: TGCGCCAGCAGCTTGGTAGCACCTTCGACCGGGGAGCTGTTTTTT. It codes for CASSLVAPSTGELFF.

The gene calls are TRBV20-1 and TRBJ2-3; the D is unclear. The CDR3 spans 14 residues. The V gene's germline CDR1 is DFQATT and CDR2 SNEGSKA (reference sequence). V shed 6 bases and J shed 7 bases, with 20 bases lying between them. CDR3 in DNA: TGCAGTGCAGCAGGACCACCCCCATCGAATACGCAGTATTTT. Protein sequence: CSAAGPPPSNTQYF.

The chain joins TRBV2 to TRBJ2-1; D might be TRBD2 (7 bases). This CDR3 contains 19 residues. CDR1 and CDR2 (germline): SNHLY, FYNNEI. Trimming removed 3 bases at V and 2 bases at J, with 23 bases between. CDR3 loop: CASSEGASGRVRAYNEQFF. CDR3 bases: TGTGCCAGCAGTGAGGGGGCTAGCGGCCGGGTTAGGGCCTACAATGAGCAGTTCTTC.

The chain couples TRBV24-1 to TRBJ1-1; 7 bases align to TRBD1. Germline-derived CDR1 and CDR2 are KGHDR and SFDVKD. V dropped 5 bases and J dropped 7; count of bases not matched to a gene: 12. This CDR3 has 15 amino acids. The DNA for the CDR3 is TGTGCCACCAGTGCCGTTCGGACAGGATGGGATGAAGCTTTCTTT. Translating it yields CATSAVRTGWDEAFF.

A note on this clonotype: At one end, the junction sequence differs from germline, possibly due to a read error. The chain carries TRBV12-3 or TRBV12-4 and TRBJ2-7; D is tentatively TRBD1 or TRBD2 (5 bases each). The length of the CDR3 is 13 residues. The CDR3 loop reads CASSPGTVVVMDF. CDR3 bases: TGTGCCAGCAGTCCGGGGACGGTAGTCGTGATGGACTTC.

The chain joins TRBV20-1 to TRBJ2-5; TRBD1 matches 7 bases. The V and J ends lost 6 bases and 2 bases, in that order; junction bases with no gene match: 9. Germline V gives CDR1 DFQATT, CDR2 SNEGSKA (reference sequence). This CDR3 contains 14 residues. The CDR3 bases are TGCAGTGCCCGTCAGGGGGTCGGACAAGAGACCCAGTACTTC. Translated: CSARQGVGQETQYF.

This clonotype was seen a single time. This chain connects TRBV6-6 to TRBJ1-5; D uncertain. Looked up from germline, CDR1 is MNHNY and CDR2 is SVGAGI (reference sequence). This CDR3 has 14 amino acids. The V end was cut by 2 bases, the J end by 6 bases, with 11 bases between. The CDR3 here is CASSYGGYLQPQHF. In DNA, the CDR3 is TGTGCCAGCAGTTACGGAGGGTATCTTCAGCCCCAGCATTTT.

Only one count was recorded for this clonotype. The chain employs TRBV18 and TRBJ2-5; 7 positions match TRBD1. The J call may be in error: the DNA end matches TRBJ2-7 better. Germline V lookup: CDR1 KGHSH, CDR2 LQKENI. The CDR3 has 16 residues. The CDR3 loop is CASSLRTGRGFYEQYF. CDR3 DNA: TGTGCCAGCTCACTGCGGACAGGAAGGGGCTTCTACGAGCAGTACTTC.

This clonotype was seen a few times. This chain connects TRBV6-5 to TRBJ2-5; 10 bases match TRBD2. Looked up from germline, CDR1 is MNHEY and CDR2 is SVGAGI. The J segment lost 5 bases and the V segment lost 3 bases, leaving 12 bases of the junction unmatched. The CDR3 totals 17 residues. Here the CDR3 reads CASSYWRLAGEGETQYF. The CDR3 nucleotides read TGTGCCAGCAGTTATTGGAGACTAGCGGGCGAGGGGGAGACCCAGTACTTC.

This clonotype showed up just a few times. V gene TRBV6-6 combines with J gene TRBJ1-3, with D hard to call. V was cut by 6 bases and J by 0 bases, with 9 bases left in between. The length of the CDR3 is 14 residues. Germline CDR1 is MNHNY and CDR2 is SVGAGI (reference sequence). Here the CDR3 DNA reads TGTGCCAGCAGAGCAGGCTCCTCTGGAAACACCATATATTTT. This sequence encodes CASRAGSSGNTIYF.

This clonotype was seen only a few times. The gene calls are TRBV5-1 and TRBJ2-5; D is uncertain. The germline V gene encodes CDR1 SGHRS and CDR2 YFSETQ. CDR3 size: 15 residues. Trimming left V 0 bases short and J 5 bases short, with 14 bases between. The CDR3 loop is CASSLASNQGETQYF. As DNA, the CDR3 is TGCGCCAGCAGCTTGGCCTCGAACCAAGGGGAGACCCAGTACTTC.

This clonotype was detected a few times. The genes are TRBV29-1 and TRBJ2-5; D may be TRBD2 (6 bases). The end of the DNA is better explained by TRBJ2-1, so the J call may be wrong. CDR3 length: 12 residues. From germline, CDR1 is SQVTM and CDR2 ANQGSEA. The CDR3 DNA is TGCAGCGTTTTAAAAGGAGGGTATGAGCAGTTCTTC. Translation: CSVLKGGYEQFF.

The chain employs TRBV12-3 or TRBV12-4 and TRBJ2-7; 10 bases align to TRBD2. The CDR3 totals 14 residues. V gave up 5 bases and J gave up 4 bases; unmatched junction bases: 5. The CDR3 spells CASSRGLAEYEQYF. CDR3 nucleotide sequence: TGTGCCAGCAGTAGAGGACTAGCGGAGTACGAGCAGTACTTC.

The chain joins TRBV20-1 to TRBJ2-1, with 9 bases matching TRBD2. The CDR3 consists of 16 residues. The germline CDR1 and CDR2 sequences are DFQATT and SNEGSKA (reference sequence). V was clipped by 2 bases and J by 5 bases; unmatched bases: 10. The CDR3 reads CSARLAGPGLDNEQFF. CDR3 nucleotide sequence: TGCAGTGCTAGACTAGCGGGACCTGGGTTAGACAATGAGCAGTTCTTC.

This clonotype has only a few counts. V is TRBV2 and J is TRBJ1-6; D call uncertain. The CDR3 totals 13 residues. Trimming pared 4 bases from V and 10 bases from J, leaving 11 bases between. Germline CDR1 is SNHLY and CDR2 is FYNNEI. The CDR3 spells CASSGAVQSPLHF. DNA of the CDR3: TGTGCCAGCAGTGGGGCAGTCCAGTCACCCCTCCACTTT.

The rearrangement uses TRBV6-1 and TRBJ1-1, with 7 bases identical to TRBD1. Germline V lookup: CDR1 MNHNS, CDR2 SASEGT. V lost 6 bases, J lost 7 bases, and 17 bases stayed unmatched. The CDR3 loop spans 16 amino acids. CDR3 region: CASSPRGQRFRVEAFF. The CDR3, as DNA: TGTGCCAGCAGCCCCCGGGGACAGAGATTTCGGGTTGAAGCTTTCTTT.

The rearrangement joins TRBV7-3 to TRBJ2-7; no definite D call. V was cut by 2 bases and J by 3 bases, with 8 bases left in between. The CDR3 is made up of 13 amino acids. Germline CDR1 SGHTA, CDR2 FQGTGA. In DNA, the CDR3 is TGTGCCAGCAGCTTATTTGAGAACTACGAGCAGTACTTC. Translation: CASSLFENYEQYF. Filled out from reference TRBV7-3 and TRBJ2-7, the complete variable domain reads GAGVSQTPSNKVTEKGKYVELRCDPISGHTALYWYRQSLGQGPEFLIYFQGTGAADDSGLPNDRFFAVRPEGSVSTLKIQRTERGDSAVYLCASSLFENYEQYFGPGTRLTVT.

The sample holds a few counts of this clonotype. The chain combines TRBV20-1 with TRBJ2-3, with 10 positions matching TRBD2. After removal of 0 bases from V and 5 bases from J, the junction contained 5 bases not matched to a gene. This CDR3 contains 15 residues. Germline V gene data show CDR1 as DFQATT and CDR2 as SNEGSKA (reference sequence). The CDR3 DNA reads TGCAGTGCTAGAGATCAGCGGGGGGGATTAGATACGCAGTATTTT. Translation gives CSARDQRGGLDTQYF.